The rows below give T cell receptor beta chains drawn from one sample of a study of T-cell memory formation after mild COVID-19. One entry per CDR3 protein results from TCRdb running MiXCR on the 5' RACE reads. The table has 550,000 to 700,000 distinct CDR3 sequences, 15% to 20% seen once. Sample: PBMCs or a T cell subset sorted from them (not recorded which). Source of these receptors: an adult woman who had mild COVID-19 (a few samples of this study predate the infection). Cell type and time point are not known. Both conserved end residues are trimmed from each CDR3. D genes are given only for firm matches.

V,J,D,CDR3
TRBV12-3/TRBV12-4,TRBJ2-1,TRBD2,ASSFEGTSGSDEQF
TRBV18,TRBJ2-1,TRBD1,ASSLGQGFSDEQF
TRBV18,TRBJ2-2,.,ASSPPNGGELF
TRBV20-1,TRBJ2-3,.,SARDGEYLSTDTQY
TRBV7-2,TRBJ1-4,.,ASSLGGLNEKLF
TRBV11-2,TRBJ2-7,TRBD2,ASSLDPSGGHDEQY
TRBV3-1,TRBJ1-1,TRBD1,ASSRGQGVTTEAF
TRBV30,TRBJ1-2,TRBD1,AWSAQGNYGYT
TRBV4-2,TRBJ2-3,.,ASSQESLAYDTQY
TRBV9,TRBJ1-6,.,ASSVGAGSSNSPLH
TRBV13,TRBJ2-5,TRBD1,ASSRYTGTDQETQY
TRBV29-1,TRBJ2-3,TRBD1,SARIGTATDTQY
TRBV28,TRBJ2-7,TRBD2,ASSFAAGGNTYEQY
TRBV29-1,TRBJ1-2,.,SVEDPGAGGYT
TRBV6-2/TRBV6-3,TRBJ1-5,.,ASSYDGGNQPQH
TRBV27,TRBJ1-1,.,ASSNFPTGEAF
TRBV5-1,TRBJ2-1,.,ASSLGLESNNEQF
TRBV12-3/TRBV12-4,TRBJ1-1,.,ASSFRGRTEAF
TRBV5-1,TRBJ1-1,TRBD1,ASSWGDRVNTEAF
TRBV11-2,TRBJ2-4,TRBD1,ASSLGQGALAKNIQY